This T cell receptor (beta chain) was identified during a study of cytomegalovirus exposure and HLA in healthy donors (dated by TCRdb to about 2017). The study in broad terms: According to an earlier analysis of around 600 of the donors, roughly 180 million T cells yielded some 110 million unique TCR beta sequences and roughly 280 Gb of sequence data. An early release covering roughly 600 HLA-typed donors comprised around 300 gigabases of sequencing data and around 85 million unique TCR sequences. The study aimed to test whether signatures of past pathogen exposure could be identified by cataloging public T cell receptors. All discovery cohort repertoires had been generated using a single sequencing platform. A later analysis re-analyzed previously published TCR beta repertoires from about 600 donors and added high-resolution HLA genotyping to study TCR occurrence patterns. HLA typing covered class I and class II loci at four-digit resolution. The number of typed donors differed by locus: about 620-630 for A, B, C, DRB1 and DQB1; roughly 510 for DQA1; roughly 600 for DPA1; and some 430 for DPB1. The study used immunosequencing to profile the T cell repertoires of approximately 640 subjects and linked those repertoires to cytomegalovirus serostatus. The genetic ancestry cluster associated with self-reported Caucasian donors included around 76% of the 300 to 450 genotyped donors. Donor age, sex, ethnicity and CMV serostatus were collected together with the repertoire data. The study combined high-throughput TCR immunosequencing, statistical association of individual TCRs with disease status, and machine learning to predict cytomegalovirus infection status. A later genetic analysis used genome-wide SNP genotypes for 398 of the 666 donors, treating that subset as a discovery cohort. The later analysis used no new phenotypic data to find candidate immune exposures, relying instead on TCR beta sequences and their occurrence across donors. Along with the approximately 650-subject first cohort, a separate validation cohort of more than 90 different subjects was used. Across approximately 400 genotyped donors of the cohort, an average of approximately 220,000 unique TCR beta nucleotide sequences per donor were sequenced, and roughly 20% of those sequences were non-productive. Several DR-DQ haplotypes were treated as single units for association and clustering because of strong linkage in the cohort. An earlier analysis of roughly 580 of the donors used high-throughput TCR beta sequencing to judge whether each TCR beta V gene segment behaved as functional or pseudogenic.

General conclusions and limits of the study: According to a later genetic analysis, donors in an Asian-associated ancestry cluster had fewer N-insertions in productive TCRs than the approximately 700-donor mean. A group of highly shared sequence variants was considered likely to be a technical artifact of the sequencing pipeline. A later analysis found that HLA-associated TCR beta chains were more clonally expanded and had lower generation probabilities than equally common non-associated chains. In an earlier analysis of a few hundred of the donors, most TCR beta V segments were observed in productive rearrangements about 90% or about 30% of the time, broadly matching IMGT annotations. In a later analysis, several top co-occurrence clusters were reported to appear linked to parvovirus B19, influenza, CMV and Epstein-Barr virus. CMV serostatus was the only immune exposure information available for the cohort. While some public TCRs were present in many individuals, most TCR sequences turned up only very rarely across donors. A further reported finding was that TCR beta sequences accurately predicted the HLA-A and HLA-B alleles for most subjects in the first cohort. The 87-base-pair reads could not distinguish some IMGT-functional V segments, including TRBV6-2 and TRBV6-3, so those segments were excluded. Because counts were too low, roughly 17 rarely observed V segments, including chromosome 9 orphons, were left out of the earlier analysis of about 500 of the donors. The presence/absence analyses assumed that sequencing depth was roughly uniform across donors, and that assumption may not be true. In the study, some 160 TCR beta chains were listed as associated with cytomegalovirus. In both the original and validation cohorts, the classifier was reported to diagnose cytomegalovirus status with high specificity and sensitivity. In a later analysis, TCR association rates were found to vary across HLA loci, with the most associated TCRs seen for DRB1 alleles and the fewest for HLA-C alleles. In vitro tests confirmed that three of the cytomegalovirus-associated TCR beta chains recognize cytomegalovirus antigens. At a false discovery rate of 0.05, a later analysis linked roughly 17,000 TCR beta sequences to specific HLA alleles. Only TCR beta chains were sequenced in this cohort, and the absence of alpha or paired-chain data limited detectable features. Most CMV-associated TCR beta chains appeared to be HLA-restricted in a later analysis, and the HLA associations seemed to be driven largely by CMV exposure. When HLA alleles, especially DR and DQ, strongly co-occurred, TCR associations were difficult to assign to individual alleles. Correlated functional status among segregating V segments might be attributable to linkage disequilibrium, but an unknown experimental factor could not be ruled out. Because HLA typing was unavailable for some donors at each locus, only the typed subset was used in association tests. The authors suggested that the approach could potentially be extended to other disease states and immunological phenotypes. In a later genetic analysis, a missense DCLRE1C variant was associated with V-gene and J-gene trimming of TCR beta chains, and the association was replicated in an independent cohort.

Libraries were prepared through the immunoSEQ multiplex PCR assay. For the multiplex PCR, a mixture combining 60 forward primers for TCR Vbeta segments and 13 reverse primers for TCR Jbeta segments was used. The CDR3 region of rearranged TCR beta genes was amplified from genomic DNA by a multiplex PCR assay. The amplified TCR beta libraries were sequenced on the Illumina HiSeq System as 87-base-pair reads. The paper's data handling went like this. In a later analysis, roughly 80 million unique TCR beta chains were counted across the roughly 670 repertoires, and about 9.9 million of these chains were shared by at least two donors. Raw reads were error-corrected and collapsed into unique sequences by a nearest-neighbor algorithm in which closely related sequences were merged to remove PCR and sequencing errors. To assign V, D and J gene segments, CDR3 sequences were aligned to IMGT reference sequences. For a sequence to be retained, at least a six-nucleotide match to both a V gene segment and a J gene segment was required. Rearrangements were classified as productive when the CDR3 lacked stop codons and remained in frame with V and J, and all other rearrangements were classified as non-productive. CDR3 was defined by IMGT convention, running from the second conserved V-encoded cysteine to the conserved J-encoded phenylalanine. The earlier analysis of approximately 590 of the donors excluded any sequence lacking an unambiguous match to a single V gene segment. An earlier analysis of some 610 of the donors called V segments functional above 56.7% productive rearrangements and segregating when the between-donor standard deviation exceeded 5%. To diagnose cytomegalovirus status from the catalog of TCR beta chain sequences, a statistical classification framework was built. V and J gene assignment, in a later analysis, came from comparing TCR nucleotide sequences with IMGT/GENE-DB human TR gene sequences. The TCRdist pipeline was used in a later analysis to assign CDR3 sequences and most-parsimonious VDJ recombination scenarios. In a later analysis, each TCR beta chain was defined by its CDR3 amino acid sequence together with its V-gene family, and reads without a unique V-gene family were excluded. A later analysis removed 592 highly shared, low-generation-probability nucleotide sequences to deal with suspected cross-contamination and a sequencing artifact. For each public chain, a later analysis derived a clonal expansion index from normalized ranks of inferred template counts within each repertoire. A later analysis computed generation probabilities with a VDJ recombination model fitted to out-of-frame rearrangements, and checked the results against IGoR. In a later analysis, TCR-TCR, TCR-HLA and TCR-CMV co-occurrence was scored with hypergeometric tests, and a repertoire-size bias correction was applied to TCR pairs. In a later analysis, false discovery rates were estimated by permuting HLA or CMV assignments 20 times. In a later analysis, co-occurring TCRs were grouped using DBSCAN, and TCRdist sequence similarity was added for clustering within HLA-allele-positive subsets. Repertoires with fewer than 30,000 or more than 120,000 public chains, plus five repertoires with anomalous nucleotide sharing, were excluded from co-occurrence clustering. Here the immuneACCESS table is served through TCRdb, limited to in-frame sequences with V and J called. Missing clones are a known gap in these copies; in checked studies unresolved V genes cover under half, and the rest lacks a known reason. V and J calls and clone size are copied from that table; D and trimming were computed from the DNA. The table for this sample lists a few hundred thousand clones; around 80% of them were counted only once. Roughly 0.22% of the sample lies in the top ten.

The cohort consisted of 670 or so healthy bone marrow donors. Cohort members were all nominally healthy when sampled, although unrecorded immune exposures were likely present. The donor was CMV seronegative and was included in the group of hundreds of seronegative cohort members. Every donor gave a peripheral blood sample, and the peripheral blood mononuclear cells from that sample were used for TCR beta sequencing. Genomic DNA extraction from the blood cell samples was performed with the Qiagen DNeasy Blood Extraction Kit. This clone appeared a few times. The antigen this receptor binds is unknown. No base qualities exist here, and no much larger clone lies one base off it. Measured from the cysteine to the phenylalanine, the CDR3 is 15 residues long. CDR3 DNA is the only sequence kept; it has 45 bases, read in frame from the first base. Reading the germline V gene gives CDR1 SGHDT and CDR2 YYEEEE. At the junction V is shortened by 0 bases and J by 5 bases; bases outside the gene matches: 4.

The rearranged chain carries TRBV5-6 and TRBJ2-3; TRBD2 aligns with 9 central bases. Material for sequencing was PBMCs. This clonotype originated in a girl aged 2 to 10 in good health and CMV-seronegative. The DNA sequence follows: TGTGCCAGCAGCTTGGGAGCGGGGGGAGAAGATACGCAGTATTTT. This translates into CASSLGAGGEDTQYF.